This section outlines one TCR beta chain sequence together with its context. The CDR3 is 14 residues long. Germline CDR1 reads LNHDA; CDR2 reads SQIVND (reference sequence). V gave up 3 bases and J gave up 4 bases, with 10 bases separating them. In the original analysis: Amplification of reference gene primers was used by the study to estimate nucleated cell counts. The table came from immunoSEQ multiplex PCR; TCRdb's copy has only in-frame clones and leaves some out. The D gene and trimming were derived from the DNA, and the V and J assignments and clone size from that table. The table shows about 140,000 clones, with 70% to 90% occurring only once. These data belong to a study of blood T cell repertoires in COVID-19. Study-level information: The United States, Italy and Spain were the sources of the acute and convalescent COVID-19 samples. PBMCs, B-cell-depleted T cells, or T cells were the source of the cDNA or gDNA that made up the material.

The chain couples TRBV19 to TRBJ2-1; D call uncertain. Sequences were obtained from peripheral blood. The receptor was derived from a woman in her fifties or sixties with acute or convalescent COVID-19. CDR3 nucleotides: TGTGCCAGTAGTATTTACAGCACGTACAATGAGCAGTTCTTC. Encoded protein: CASSIYSTYNEQFF.